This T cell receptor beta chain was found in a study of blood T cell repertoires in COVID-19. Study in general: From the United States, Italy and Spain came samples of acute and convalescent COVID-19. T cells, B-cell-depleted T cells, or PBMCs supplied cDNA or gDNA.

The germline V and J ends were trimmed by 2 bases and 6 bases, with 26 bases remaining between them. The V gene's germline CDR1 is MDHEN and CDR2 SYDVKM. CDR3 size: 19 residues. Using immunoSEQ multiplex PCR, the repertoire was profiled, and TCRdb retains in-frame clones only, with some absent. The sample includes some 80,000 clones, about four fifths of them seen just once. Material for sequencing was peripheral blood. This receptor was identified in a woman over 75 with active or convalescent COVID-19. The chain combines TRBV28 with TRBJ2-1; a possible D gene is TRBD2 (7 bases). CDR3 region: CASSLGGAGWAKASNEQFF. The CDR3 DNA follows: TGTGCCAGCAGTTTAGGGGGGGCTGGATGGGCCAAGGCGAGCAATGAGCAGTTCTTC.